The clone carrying this T cell receptor (beta chain) is a singleton in its sample. Profiling relied on immunoSEQ multiplex PCR, and the TCRdb table lists in-frame clones only, not all of them. Altogether a few hundred thousand clones are present, roughly 91% being singletons, with the ten largest covering approximately 0.84%. This specimen comes from a study of blood T cell repertoires in COVID-19. Germline values: CDR1 MNHNY, CDR2 SVGAGI (reference sequence). CDR3 length equals 14 residues. Trimming cost V 8 bases and J 1 base, with 12 bases left between them. The origin of this receptor is a man aged 25-45 years with acute or convalescent COVID-19. J is TRBJ1-3 and V is TRBV6-6; D is unresolved. The sequencing input was peripheral blood. The CDR3 coding sequence is TGTGCCAGCCTCCTGGGAGGTTCTGGAAACACCATATATTTT. This codes for CASLLGGSGNTIYF.